This T cell receptor (beta chain) was recorded in a study of blood T cell repertoires in COVID-19. Turning to the study itself: Specimens from acute and convalescent COVID-19 originated in the United States, Italy and Spain.

As handled by the study authors: By means of reference gene primer amplification, nucleated cell counts were estimated. Assay: immunoSEQ multiplex PCR; the TCRdb copy retains only in-frame clones and omits some. For V, J and clone size, that table is used; D and trimming come from the DNA. The repertoire includes some 50,000 clones, about nine tenths of them detected once, and approximately 8.4% sits in the top ten. V lost 6 bases and J lost 10; bases outside the gene matches: 17. Germline V CDR1 and CDR2: SGHRS, YFSETQ. The CDR3 extends over 16 amino acids. The chain uses TRBV5-1 and TRBJ2-1; TRBD2 matches 9 bases. Material: peripheral blood. The clonotype comes from an older woman with active COVID-19. Here the CDR3 DNA reads TGCGCCAGCACGGGCGATAGCGGGAGAGGTGCCTGGGAGCAGTTCTTC. Translation: CASTGDSGRGAWEQFF.